The next 21 T cell receptor beta chains were all read from a single sample in a study of blood T cells in healthy people across ages. It was with a sample-barcoded 5' primer and a J-beta primer mix that a second PCR of roughly 7 to 12 cycles was run. TCRdb processed the 5' RACE reads anew with MiXCR; each CDR3 protein has one entry. The sample shows about 1.4 million distinct CDR3 sequences, 59% of them seen only once. The specimen was blood. The receptor source for this set is a man aged 18 to 35 in good health.

This clonotype was counted a few times. The rearrangement links TRBV28 to TRBJ2-4, with 13 bases lining up with TRBD2. The J call may be wrong; the DNA end is better matched by TRBJ2-5. The CDR3 runs 15 residues. Per germline, CDR1 MDHEN and CDR2 SYDVKM. DNA of the CDR3: TGTGCCAGCAGTCATGGGACTAGCGGGGAAGAGACCCAGTACTTC. It specifies CASSHGTSGEETQYF.

This clonotype was seen a handful of times. The CDR3 sequence is CASSFETFTATEAFF. The CDR3, as DNA: TGTGCCAGCAGTTTCGAAACTTTCACAGCCACTGAAGCTTTCTTT. The rearrangement uses TRBV6-5 and TRBJ1-1; D is ambiguous. The germline CDR1 and CDR2 sequences are MNHEY and SVGAGI. Deletions cut 4 bases from V and 4 bases from J, with 16 bases between. The CDR3 is made up of 15 amino acids.

This clonotype was recorded a few times. The V gene is TRBV6-4, the J gene TRBJ2-1, with D unclear. CDR3 length equals 15 residues. With 2 bases removed from V and 1 base from J, the gap between germline ends came to 9 bases. Germline values: CDR1 MRHNA, CDR2 SNTAGT. The CDR3 DNA is TGTGCCAGCAGTGACGGGTTAGTTTCCTACAATGAGCAGTTCTTC. It codes for CASSDGLVSYNEQFF.

This clonotype was recorded only once. This chain uses TRBV6-2 or TRBV6-3 with TRBJ2-7, with 10 bases that match TRBD2. Per the germline V gene, CDR1 is MNHEY and CDR2 is SVGEGT. The CDR3 has 15 residues. With V trimmed by 1 base and J by 7 bases, 7 bases remained unmatched. The CDR3 bases are TGTGCCAGCAGTTACTTAGCGGGAGGAACTAAAGAGCAGTACTTC. It is translated as CASSYLAGGTKEQYF.

V and J are TRBV6-1 and TRBJ1-5; 7 nucleotides align to TRBD1. The CDR3 runs 15 residues. The germline CDR1 and CDR2 sequences are MNHNS and SASEGT. The V and J ends lost 1 base and 6 bases, in that order; junction bases with no gene match: 6. In DNA form, the CDR3 reads TGTGCCAGCAGTGAAGGGAGGGGGCTGAGTCAGCCCCAGCATTTT. Its protein product is CASSEGRGLSQPQHF.

V gene TRBV5-1 combines with J gene TRBJ1-1; D unresolved. The germline gives CDR1 SGHRS, CDR2 YFSETQ. V was clipped by 2 bases and J by 2 bases, with 10 bases between them. The CDR3 extends over 14 amino acids. The CDR3 spells CASSFFSGNTEAFF. CDR3 bases: TGCGCCAGCAGCTTTTTCTCGGGAAACACTGAAGCTTTCTTT.

The rearrangement joins TRBV2 to TRBJ2-1, with 9 nucleotides matching TRBD2. Trimming at V came to 4 bases and at J to 7 bases, leaving 5 bases not matched to a gene. Germline V CDR1 and CDR2: SNHLY, FYNNEI. There are 14 residues in the CDR3. CDR3 protein: CASSVSGSFNEQFF. The CDR3 nucleotides are TGTGCCAGCAGTGTTAGCGGGAGTTTTAATGAGCAGTTCTTC.

This chain connects TRBV10-3 to TRBJ1-5, with D uncertain. Deletions cut 0 bases from V and 7 bases from J, with 10 bases between. The CDR3 totals 14 residues. CDR1 is ENHRY, CDR2 SYGVKD, per germline. The CDR3, as DNA: TGTGCCATCAGTGAGTCGTTGAGAGGACAGCCCCAGCATTTT. It specifies CAISESLRGQPQHF.

This clonotype has only one observation. The chain combines TRBV20-1 with TRBJ2-7; 10 bases match TRBD2. Germline trimming cut 3 bases from V and 0 bases from J; bases unmatched to any gene: 8. Germline CDR1 DFQATT, CDR2 SNEGSKA (reference sequence). This CDR3 is 16 amino acids long. CDR3 DNA sequence: TGCAGTGCTAGTACGCCTAGCGGGGGCAGCTCCTACGAGCAGTACTTC. This gives the protein CSASTPSGGSSYEQYF.

V is TRBV19 and J is TRBJ2-1; D gene ambiguous. The CDR3 is 13 amino acids. Germline CDR1 LNHDA, CDR2 SQIVND (reference sequence). Trimming cost V 3 bases and J 7 bases, with 10 bases left between them. The CDR3 loop is CASSMDPANEQFF. CDR3 bases: TGTGCCAGTAGTATGGACCCAGCGAATGAGCAGTTCTTC.

In this sample, this clonotype turned up a few times. The rearrangement uses TRBV28 and TRBJ2-4; no clear D gene. V dropped 6 bases and J dropped 0 bases, with 15 bases sitting between them. The CDR3 totals 16 residues. Germline V gene data show CDR1 as MDHEN and CDR2 as SYDVKM. For the CDR3, the DNA is TGTGCCAGCAGCCACGACGGTGGGGAAGCCAAAAACATTCAGTACTTC. The encoded protein is CASSHDGGEAKNIQYF. Combining the CDR3 with reference TRBV28 and TRBJ2-4 gives the whole variable domain DVKVTQSSRYLVKRTGEKVFLECVQDMDHENMFWYRQDPGLGLRLIYFSYDVKMKEKGDIPEGYSVSREKKERFSLILESASTNQTSMYLCASSHDGGEAKNIQYFGAGTRLSVL.

This chain links TRBV7-8 with TRBJ1-2; D not resolved. Trimming took 5 bases from V and 1 from J, leaving 17 bases between them. In germline, CDR1 is SGHVS, CDR2 FQNEAQ. This CDR3 has 16 amino acids. CDR3 sequence reads: CASSERRTVINYGYTF. The CDR3 nucleotides read TGTGCCAGCAGCGAGCGACGGACCGTAATTAACTATGGCTACACCTTC.

The chain joins TRBV7-9 to TRBJ2-5; D perhaps matches TRBD1 (5 bases). The CDR3 length is 16 residues. CDR1 is SEHNR and CDR2 is FQNEAQ in the germline V gene (reference sequence). Trimming shortened V by 1 base and J by 4 bases, and 16 bases separated the two germline ends. CDR3 in amino acids: CASSLVFDSFGETQYF. The CDR3 DNA reads TGTGCCAGCAGCTTAGTGTTCGACAGCTTCGGAGAGACCCAGTACTTC.

The rearrangement links TRBV6-1 to TRBJ2-4; no clear D. The J call may not be correct, given that the DNA end is closer to TRBJ2-7. The CDR3 spans 15 residues. Germline values: CDR1 MNHNS, CDR2 SASEGT. This CDR3 is CASSGAPDATYEQYF. The CDR3 DNA reads as TGTGCCAGCAGTGGTGCCCCGGACGCAACCTACGAGCAGTACTTC.

This chain links TRBV11-3 with TRBJ2-1; TRBD1 aligns across 9 bases. V was clipped by 5 bases and J by 7 bases; unmatched bases: 6. The CDR3 is made up of 14 amino acids. Germline assignment: CDR1 SGHNT and CDR2 YENEEA. The chain's CDR3 is CASSTGTGRNEQFF. The CDR3 nucleotides read TGTGCCAGCAGCACCGGGACAGGGAGAAATGAGCAGTTCTTC.

The genes are TRBV20-1 and TRBJ2-3, with 15 bases that match TRBD2. V shed 0 bases, J shed 6 bases, and the junction held 4 bases outside the gene matches. Per germline, CDR1 DFQATT and CDR2 SNEGSKA (reference sequence). The CDR3 covers 16 residues. In DNA, the CDR3 is TGCAGTGCTAGAGATTTAGGACTAGCGGGAGGGGATACGCAGTATTTT. It codes for CSARDLGLAGGDTQYF.

The chain links TRBV27 to TRBJ2-7; D may be TRBD1 (6 bases). V was cut by 7 bases and J by 0 bases, with 13 bases left in between. CDR1 and CDR2 from the germline V gene are MNHEY and SMNVEV (reference sequence). This CDR3 contains 14 residues. CDR3 coding DNA: TGTGCCAGCAAAGGACAGCCGAGCTCCTACGAGCAGTACTTC. Translation gives CASKGQPSSYEQYF.

This clonotype was observed a handful of times. This chain links TRBV3-1 with TRBJ2-1, with 7 nucleotides matching TRBD1. Per germline, CDR1 LGHDT and CDR2 YNNKEL (reference sequence). Trimming at V came to 1 base and at J to 2 bases, leaving 2 bases not matched to a gene. The CDR3 runs to 15 residues. In DNA, the CDR3 is TGTGCCAGCAGCCAAGGTGGGACAGCCTACAATGAGCAGTTCTTC. It is translated as CASSQGGTAYNEQFF.

This clonotype was detected a few times. The V and J genes are TRBV20-1 and TRBJ2-3; a weak D match, TRBD1 (6 bases). CDR1 is DFQATT and CDR2 is SNEGSKA in the germline V gene (reference sequence). CDR3 size: 16 residues. V lost 1 base and J lost 2, with 16 bases in between. The CDR3 nucleotides are TGCAGTGCTAGAGCCGGGCTGGGGGCCCACACAGATACGCAGTATTTT. It specifies CSARAGLGAHTDTQYF.

V is TRBV27 and J is TRBJ2-1; 10 bases line up with TRBD1. V lost 6 bases to trimming and J lost 8 bases; unmatched junction nucleotides: 10. Germline V gene sequence: CDR1 MNHEY, CDR2 SMNVEV (reference sequence). CDR3 length: 15 residues. CDR3 DNA: TGTGCCAGCAGCCCCGGACAGGGGGGATGGTATGAGCAGTTCTTC. Protein sequence: CASSPGQGGWYEQFF.

The chain employs TRBV27 and TRBJ1-1; D perhaps matches TRBD1 (5 bases). This CDR3 is 14 amino acids long. Germline V gives CDR1 MNHEY, CDR2 SMNVEV (reference sequence). V lost 5 bases and J lost 1, with 11 bases in between. The chain's CDR3 is CASSARGQNTEAFF. The DNA of the CDR3 is TGTGCCAGCAGTGCCCGCGGACAGAACACTGAAGCTTTCTTT.